This passage covers 25 T cell receptor beta chains from one sample sequenced in a study of regulatory T cells in long-lasting Graves disease. Time point meaning: persistent/refractory GD, antithyroid drugs over 5 years with positive TRAb. Researchers made the TCR library from RNA that was extracted from PBMCs. Through Arm-PCR of CDR3 regions and iRepertoire HTBI primers, TCR beta libraries were built. A single record per CDR3 protein comes from TCRdb applying MiXCR to the multiplex PCR reads. Among 500,000 to 800,000 distinct CDR3 sequences, around 30% were seen once, and the ten largest hold under 50%. Sequences were derived from peripheral blood mononuclear cells (PBMCs), sampled when the disease was refractory, from a patient treated with antithyroid drugs. These receptor sequences come from a female donor with Graves disease.

This clonotype was picked up a small number of times. This chain connects TRBV6-5 to TRBJ1-1; possibly TRBD1 for D (5 bases). Looked up from germline, CDR1 is MNHEY and CDR2 is SVGAGI. The CDR3 has 14 amino acids. V was trimmed by 2 bases and J by 0 bases, leaving 7 bases between them. CDR3 nucleotide sequence: TGTGCCAGCAGTTACGGGGCTCTGAACACTGAAGCTTTCTTT. It is translated as CASSYGALNTEAFF.

This chain links TRBV29-1 with TRBJ2-3; D gene unclear. The ends were cut back, 3 bases at V and 4 bases at J, with 14 bases in the middle. This CDR3 comprises 14 residues. CDR1 is SQVTM and CDR2 is ANQGSEA in the germline V gene. The CDR3 DNA follows: TGCAGCGTTGACGCAGGATCGGGCGCAGATACGCAGTATTTT. Protein sequence: CSVDAGSGADTQYF.

This chain links TRBV10-2 with TRBJ1-5; 10 positions agree with TRBD1. CDR1 and CDR2 from the germline V gene are WSHSY and SAAADI. The CDR3 contains 16 residues. The junction had 6 bases not matched to a gene; V was cut back by 2 bases and J by 5 bases. CDR3 sequence reads: CASSEKTGGFHQPQHF. CDR3 sequence (DNA): TGCGCCAGCAGTGAGAAGACAGGGGGCTTTCATCAGCCCCAGCATTTT.

The rearrangement uses TRBV16 and TRBJ1-3; weak D call: TRBD1 (6 bases). Trimming shortened V by 4 bases and J by 0 bases, and 13 bases separated the two germline ends. The CDR3 runs 16 residues. Germline CDR1 and CDR2: KGHSY and FQNENV. The CDR3 DNA reads TGTGCCAGCAGCCTAACCGACAGGTCCTCTGGAAACACCATATATTTT. Encoded protein: CASSLTDRSSGNTIYF.

This clonotype was seen at least ten times. The rearrangement links TRBV11-2 to TRBJ2-7; D call uncertain. The CDR3 is 13 amino acids. Between the trimmed V and J ends, which lost 0 bases and 6 bases, there was a span of 9 bases. Germline loops: CDR1 SGHAT, CDR2 FQNNGV. The CDR3, as DNA: TGTGCCAGCAGCTTAGAATTAGCAGGCGAGCAGTACTTC. Protein: CASSLELAGEQYF.

The chain uses TRBV27 and TRBJ2-7; 7 bases are shared with TRBD2. The CDR3 runs 15 residues. CDR1 is MNHEY and CDR2 is SMNVEV in the germline V gene (reference sequence). Losses at the gene ends were 8 bases for V and 5 bases for J; bases not matched to a gene: 15. The CDR3 protein is CASAYQRDPTDEQYF. CDR3 DNA sequence: TGTGCCAGCGCGTACCAGCGGGACCCCACGGACGAGCAGTACTTC.

The rearrangement joins TRBV20-1 to TRBJ2-4, with 8 bases that match TRBD1. Per germline, CDR1 DFQATT and CDR2 SNEGSKA (reference sequence). The trim removed 6 bases at V and 4 bases at J, leaving 11 bases unmatched. The length of the CDR3 is 15 residues. Here the CDR3 DNA reads TGCAGTGCCCCGAAGAGCAGGGGGCTTAAAAACATTCAGTACTTC. This translates into CSAPKSRGLKNIQYF.

The V gene is TRBV3-1, the J gene TRBJ1-1; TRBD1 is a possible D gene (6 bases). Germline CDR1 reads LGHDT; CDR2 reads YNNKEL (reference sequence). Between the trimmed V and J ends, which lost 7 bases and 1 base, there was a span of 7 bases. This CDR3 spans 12 amino acids. As DNA, the CDR3 is TGTGCCAGCATGGGACAGAACACTGAAGCTTTCTTT. Amino acid sequence: CASMGQNTEAFF.

Details on this clonotype: An end of the junction differs from the germline gene, which may be a read error. This sequence joins TRBV3-1 and TRBJ1-2; the D is unclear. In germline, CDR1 is LGHDT, CDR2 YNNKEL (reference sequence). The CDR3 covers 17 residues. The CDR3 reads CASSVRPQPRGNYGCTF. In DNA, the CDR3 is TGTGCCAGCAGCGTGCGACCTCAACCCCGCGGCAACTATGGCTGCACCTTC.

The chain carries TRBV6-1 and TRBJ1-3, with 7 bases that match TRBD1. This CDR3 spans 15 amino acids. V trimming: 7 bases; J trimming: 0 bases; junction bases outside the gene matches: 6. Germline CDR1 and CDR2: MNHNS and SASEGT. CDR3 amino acids: CASTQDRSSGNTIYF. In DNA form, the CDR3 reads TGTGCCAGCACCCAGGACAGGAGCTCTGGAAACACCATATATTTT.

This chain joins TRBV27 and TRBJ1-1, with D unresolved. This CDR3 region has 14 residues. Trimming removed 4 bases from V and 1 base from J, with 10 bases in between. Per germline, CDR1 MNHEY and CDR2 SMNVEV (reference sequence). This CDR3 is CASSSPASNTEAFF. CDR3 bases: TGTGCCAGCAGTTCCCCAGCCTCGAACACTGAAGCTTTCTTT.

This clonotype occurred a few times. The gene calls are TRBV6-1 and TRBJ2-7; D may match TRBD1 or TRBD2 (5 bases each). Trimming left V 5 bases short and J 2 bases short, with 13 bases between. CDR1 MNHNS and CDR2 SASEGT come from the germline V gene. The CDR3 consists of 14 residues. CDR3 nucleotides: TGTGCCAGCAGTCAAACGGTGGGGGCCTACGAGCAGTACTTC. It translates to CASSQTVGAYEQYF.

This clonotype occurred a few times. The genes are TRBV7-3 and TRBJ2-3; D is undetermined. V was pared by 2 bases and J by 0 bases, with 6 bases between. The CDR3 spans 14 residues. Germline assignment: CDR1 SGHTA and CDR2 FQGTGA. Written as DNA, the CDR3 is TGTGCCAGCAGCTTACGCGGAAGCACAGATACGCAGTATTTT. Amino acids: CASSLRGSTDTQYF.

The chain carries TRBV6-9 and TRBJ2-7, with D tentatively TRBD1 or TRBD2 (5 bases each). The V gene lost 3 bases and the J gene lost 7 bases, with 7 bases spanning the gap. The CDR3 consists of 11 residues. The V gene's germline CDR1 is MNHGY and CDR2 SVAAGI. The CDR3 sequence: CASSYEGEQYF. Written as DNA, the CDR3 is TGTGCCAGCAGTTACGAGGGGGAGCAGTACTTC.

The J gene is TRBJ2-5, the V gene TRBV20-1; D is possibly TRBD1 or TRBD2 (6 bases each). This CDR3 has 12 residues. The germline CDR1 and CDR2 sequences are DFQATT and SNEGSKA (reference sequence). Trimming took 8 bases from V and 1 from J, leaving 11 bases between them. The CDR3 loop is CSTGAAQETQYF. The CDR3 coding sequence is TGCAGTACGGGGGCGGCCCAAGAGACCCAGTACTTC.

This clonotype was observed a handful of times. The CDR3 region has the DNA TGCGCCAGCAGTAGACTAGCGGGAGTGGATGGCAAAAACATTCAGTACTTC. This translates into CASSRLAGVDGKNIQYF. The chain has TRBV10-2 and TRBJ2-4; TRBD2 aligns across 12 bases. The V gene's germline CDR1 is WSHSY and CDR2 SAAADI. CDR3 length: 17 amino acids. Losses at the gene ends were 5 bases for V and 3 bases for J; bases not matched to a gene: 8.

In this sample, this clonotype turned up many times. The chain has TRBV5-1 and TRBJ1-2; D uncertain. Germline V gene lookup returns CDR1 SGHRS and CDR2 YFSETQ. Trimming took 4 bases from V and 0 from J, leaving 10 bases between them. The CDR3 consists of 14 residues. The CDR3 nucleotides read TGCGCCAGCAGCGGGTTAGGGACTAACTATGGCTACACCTTC. Translation gives CASSGLGTNYGYTF.

The table lists this clonotype with many counts. V usage is TRBV28 and J usage is TRBJ2-5; D may be TRBD1 (6 bases). In germline, CDR1 is MDHEN, CDR2 SYDVKM. Trimming left V 2 bases short and J 7 bases short, with 14 bases between. The CDR3 is 14 residues long. Here the CDR3 DNA reads TGTGCCAGCAGTTTAATGGGGGCTGGGGTGACCCAGTACTTC. Its translation is CASSLMGAGVTQYF.

This clonotype was counted only a few times. The genes are TRBV7-2 and TRBJ1-1, with D maybe TRBD1 (6 bases). CDR1 is SGHTA and CDR2 is FQGNSA in the germline V gene. Trimming took 9 bases from V and 2 from J, leaving 13 bases between them. The CDR3 runs 13 residues. The CDR3 here is CASLRDTNTEAFF. The CDR3 nucleotides read TGTGCCAGTCTCCGGGACACCAACACTGAAGCTTTCTTT.

V gene TRBV3-1 combines with J gene TRBJ2-2, with TRBD2 identical over 7 bases. Germline values: CDR1 LGHDT, CDR2 YNNKEL (reference sequence). The CDR3 has 15 amino acids. After removal of 1 base from V and 3 bases from J, the junction contained 2 bases not matched to a gene. The CDR3 region is CASSQVLADTGELFF. CDR3 coding DNA: TGTGCCAGCAGCCAAGTTCTAGCGGACACCGGGGAGCTGTTTTTT.

Only a few counts were recorded for this clonotype. The genes are TRBV5-1 and TRBJ1-3, with D possibly TRBD1 on 6 matching bases. V shed 4 bases and J shed 2 bases, with 13 bases lying between them. The CDR3 runs 15 residues. CDR1 and CDR2 (germline): SGHRS, YFSETQ. CDR3 nucleotides: TGCGCCAGCAGCCCTACAGGGACCCCTGGAAACACCATATATTTT. Protein: CASSPTGTPGNTIYF.

This clonotype appeared once. The chain recombines TRBV4-2 with TRBJ1-1; D is unresolved. Germline CDR1 is LGHNA and CDR2 is YNFKEQ. Trimming shortened V by 7 bases and J by 0 bases, and 21 bases separated the two germline ends. The CDR3 runs to 17 residues. The CDR3 region has the DNA TGTGCCAGCATCACCTCGGCCCGCGGGGAACTGAACACTGAAGCTTTCTTT. Its protein is CASITSARGELNTEAFF.

This clonotype has ten or more counts. This chain joins TRBV2 and TRBJ2-7; TRBD2 matches 8 bases. With V trimmed by 1 base and J by 6 bases, 8 bases remained unmatched. The CDR3 has 15 residues. Germline V CDR1 and CDR2: SNHLY, FYNNEI. The CDR3 spells CASSEVTSELVEQYF. As DNA, the CDR3 is TGTGCCAGCAGTGAAGTGACTAGCGAGCTGGTCGAGCAGTACTTC.

In regard to this clonotype: The junction differs from germline at one of its ends, possibly a read error. This CDR3 is CASRSGLAGGLGELFF. CDR3 nucleotides: TGTGCCAGCAGATCCGGACTAGCGGGAGGGCTCGGGGAACTGTTTTTT. The V call is TRBV25-1, the J call TRBJ2-2; 15 bases fit TRBD2. Germline V gives CDR1 MGHDK, CDR2 SYGVNS. This CDR3 is 16 amino acids long.

A few counts support this clonotype. This rearrangement joins TRBV3-1 to TRBJ1-1, with D hard to call. The germline V gene has CDR1 LGHDT and CDR2 YNNKEL (reference sequence). Trimming left V 3 bases short and J 5 bases short, with 13 bases between. CDR3 length: 14 amino acids. The CDR3 bases are TGTGCCAGCAGCCACGTTCACGGAGAAACTGAAGCTTTCTTT. It encodes CASSHVHGETEAFF.